The rows below give T cell receptor beta chains drawn from one sample of a study of CD8+ T cells in alopecia areata. Sequencing was performed with immunoSEQ multiplex PCR; in TCRdb, only in-frame clones are kept and a portion is missing. The sample has 100,000 to 150,000 clones, over 60% seen once; the top ten hold more than 5.5%. Specimen: CD4+ T cells sorted from blood, collected at week 4, from a patient treated with tofacitinib. The receptors were gathered from a human donor with alopecia areata. Both conserved end residues are part of each CDR3. Fields, in order: clone size, V gene, J gene, D gene, CDR3 protein, CDR3 DNA. A D gene is named only where the DNA matches it firmly. Clone size is not always given. Where it is, it says once, few, many or a class for expanded clones.

clone size: .; V gene: TRBV18; J gene: TRBJ1-2; D gene: TRBD1; CDR3 protein: CASSPAEGAENGYTF; CDR3 DNA: TGTGCCAGCTCCCCGGCGGAGGGGGCTGAGAATGGCTACACCTTC
clone size: .; V gene: TRBV6-5; J gene: TRBJ1-5; D gene: .; CDR3 protein: CASSQQENQPQHF; CDR3 DNA: TGTGCCAGCAGTCAACAAGAGAATCAGCCCCAGCATTTT
clone size: .; V gene: TRBV30; J gene: TRBJ1-5; D gene: .; CDR3 protein: CAWSARGVTRQPQHF; CDR3 DNA: TGTGCCTGGAGTGCCCGAGGGGTTACAAGGCAGCCCCAGCATTTT
clone size: .; V gene: TRBV2; J gene: TRBJ2-4; D gene: .; CDR3 protein: CASSEAGGHNIQYF; CDR3 DNA: TGTGCCAGCAGTGAAGCGGGTGGACACAACATTCAGTACTTC
clone size: .; V gene: TRBV6-6; J gene: TRBJ1-2; D gene: .; CDR3 protein: CASSPQGLPNYGYTF; CDR3 DNA: TGTGCCAGCAGTCCACAGGGTTTACCTAACTATGGCTACACCTTC
clone size: many; V gene: TRBV2; J gene: TRBJ1-2; D gene: TRBD1; CDR3 protein: CASSADTGGNYGYTF; CDR3 DNA: TGTGCCAGCAGTGCCGACACAGGGGGTAACTATGGCTACACCTTC
clone size: few; V gene: TRBV29-1; J gene: TRBJ2-5; D gene: .; CDR3 protein: CSVLTVQETQYF; CDR3 DNA: TGCAGCGTCCTGACAGTCCAAGAGACCCAGTACTTC
clone size: .; V gene: TRBV7-2; J gene: TRBJ2-1; D gene: .; CDR3 protein: CASSPRGQREQFF; CDR3 DNA: TGTGCCAGCAGCCCCCGGGGCCAGCGGGAGCAGTTCTTC
clone size: .; V gene: TRBV5-6; J gene: TRBJ2-5; D gene: .; CDR3 protein: CASSFLQDSQETQYF; CDR3 DNA: TGTGCCAGCAGCTTCCTCCAGGACTCCCAAGAGACCCAGTACTTC
clone size: .; V gene: TRBV29-1; J gene: TRBJ1-6; D gene: TRBD1; CDR3 protein: CSVGQGRNSPLHF; CDR3 DNA: TGCAGCGTGGGACAGGGGAGGAATTCACCCCTCCACTTT
clone size: .; V gene: TRBV29-1; J gene: TRBJ1-1; D gene: TRBD1; CDR3 protein: CSVGTGIMYTEAFF; CDR3 DNA: TGCAGCGTAGGGACAGGTATAATGTACACTGAAGCTTTCTTT
clone size: .; V gene: TRBV4-2; J gene: TRBJ2-5; D gene: .; CDR3 protein: CASSQGGGGEKTQYF; CDR3 DNA: TGTGCCAGCAGCCAAGGAGGCGGAGGGGAAAAGACCCAGTACTTC
clone size: .; V gene: TRBV7-2; J gene: TRBJ2-5; D gene: .; CDR3 protein: CASSLGPTGQETQYF; CDR3 DNA: TGTGCCAGCAGCTTAGGTCCCACGGGCCAAGAGACCCAGTACTTC
clone size: .; V gene: TRBV29-1; J gene: TRBJ1-2; D gene: TRBD1; CDR3 protein: CSVVAGGFYGYTF; CDR3 DNA: TGCAGCGTTGTGGCAGGGGGCTTTTATGGCTACACCTTC
clone size: .; V gene: TRBV30; J gene: TRBJ1-1; D gene: .; CDR3 protein: CAWSLQSEAFF; CDR3 DNA: TGTGCCTGGAGTTTACAGAGTGAAGCTTTCTTT